The table lists the clone carrying this T cell receptor (beta chain) with a count of one. Relying on iRepertoire HTBI primers and Arm-PCR of CDR3 regions, the team built TCR beta libraries. Each CDR3 protein is one row after TCRdb ran MiXCR on the multiplex PCR reads. The sample has about 470,000 distinct CDR3 sequences; about a fifth are singletons. The data were obtained in a study of regulatory T cells in long-lasting Graves disease. With 2 bases clipped from V and 3 bases from J, the junction kept 13 bases outside the gene matches. CDR1 and CDR2 from the germline V gene are GTSNPN and SVGIG (reference sequence). CDR3 length: 17 residues. The time point was: persistent/refractory GD, antithyroid drugs over 5 years with positive TRAb. There was RNA extracted from PBMCs, and the TCR library was made from it.

This chain links TRBV30 with TRBJ1-5; 7 bases map to TRBD1. The clonotype was recovered from a female donor with Graves disease. Sequences were derived from peripheral blood mononuclear cells (PBMCs), sampled when the disease was refractory, from a patient treated with antithyroid drugs. As DNA, the CDR3 is TGTGCCTGGAGTCAGGTAAGGGGGCGTTTAGCCAATCAGCCCCAGCATTTT. It encodes CAWSQVRGRLANQPQHF.